A selection of T cell receptor beta chains follows, all from one sample in a study of blood T cell repertoires in COVID-19. The assay was immunoSEQ multiplex PCR, and TCRdb's table has in-frame clones only and misses some. The sample has approximately 270,000 clones, more than 75% seen once; the top ten hold about 1.6%. The sequenced material came from PBMCs or T cells enriched from blood (not recorded which). These receptors were obtained from a man aged 35 to 55 who had recovered from COVID-19. Each CDR3 is given with its conserved first and last residue. A D gene is named only where the DNA matches it firmly. Not all rows give a size; the values are once, few, many and, for expanded clones, a class.

D gene: NA
J gene: TRBJ2-1
CDR3 length: 16
clone size: NA
V gene: TRBV28
CDR3 protein: CASSSLLSSSYNEQFF
CDR3 DNA: TGTGCCAGCAGTTCCCTACTGAGTAGCTCCTACAATGAGCAGTTCTTC

D gene: NA
J gene: TRBJ2-2
CDR3 length: 17
clone size: NA
V gene: TRBV27
CDR3 protein: CASRPISGRSGAGELFF
CDR3 DNA: TGTGCCAGCAGACCCATTAGCGGTCGGTCGGGGGCCGGGGAGCTGTTTTTT

D gene: NA
J gene: TRBJ1-3
CDR3 length: 12
clone size: NA
V gene: TRBV30
CDR3 protein: CAWSVSGNTIYF
CDR3 DNA: TGTGCCTGGTCAGTTTCTGGAAACACCATATATTTT

D gene: NA
J gene: TRBJ2-2
CDR3 length: 13
clone size: once
V gene: TRBV29-1
CDR3 protein: CSVETGNTGELFF
CDR3 DNA: TGCAGCGTTGAGACAGGGAACACCGGGGAGCTGTTTTTT

D gene: TRBD1
J gene: TRBJ1-6
CDR3 length: 13
clone size: once
V gene: TRBV6-5
CDR3 protein: CASSSRQGAQVHF
CDR3 DNA: TGTGCCAGCAGTTCTAGACAGGGGGCGCAGGTCCACTTT

D gene: NA
J gene: TRBJ2-5
CDR3 length: 14
clone size: NA
V gene: TRBV10-3
CDR3 protein: CAISEFEGGETQYF
CDR3 DNA: TGTGCCATCAGTGAGTTCGAGGGGGGGGAGACCCAGTACTTC

D gene: TRBD2
J gene: TRBJ2-5
CDR3 length: 14
clone size: NA
V gene: TRBV18
CDR3 protein: CASSPRGGQETQYF
CDR3 DNA: TGTGCCAGCTCACCGCGCGGGGGGCAAGAGACCCAGTACTTC

D gene: TRBD2
J gene: TRBJ2-2
CDR3 length: 15
clone size: NA
V gene: TRBV5-4
CDR3 protein: CASSLARGVAGELFF
CDR3 DNA: TGTGCCAGCAGCTTGGCCCGGGGGGTCGCCGGGGAGCTGTTTTTT

D gene: NA
J gene: TRBJ2-1
CDR3 length: 13
clone size: NA
V gene: TRBV28
CDR3 protein: CASTGQTYNEQFF
CDR3 DNA: TGTGCCAGCACCGGACAGACCTACAATGAGCAGTTCTTC

D gene: NA
J gene: TRBJ2-2
CDR3 length: 17
clone size: many
V gene: TRBV4-1
CDR3 protein: CASSQGGLGSRRGELFF
CDR3 DNA: TGCGCCAGCAGCCAAGGGGGCCTCGGGAGCCGGCGGGGGGAGCTGTTTTTT

D gene: NA
J gene: TRBJ1-5
CDR3 length: 15
clone size: NA
V gene: TRBV18
CDR3 protein: CASSPPGQGGQPQHF
CDR3 DNA: TGTGCCAGCTCACCACCCGGGCAGGGAGGACAGCCCCAGCATTTT

D gene: TRBD1
J gene: TRBJ2-3
CDR3 length: 15
clone size: few
V gene: TRBV5-4
CDR3 protein: CASRLDRGRSDTQYF
CDR3 DNA: TGTGCCAGCAGGCTGGACAGGGGGCGATCAGATACGCAGTATTTT

D gene: TRBD2
J gene: TRBJ2-7
CDR3 length: 17
clone size: NA
V gene: TRBV3-1/TRBV3-2
CDR3 protein: CASSQDRFSGISYEQYF
CDR3 DNA: TGTGCCAGCAGCCAAGATAGGTTTAGCGGGATCTCCTACGAGCAGTACTTC

D gene: TRBD1
J gene: TRBJ1-5
CDR3 length: 15
clone size: NA
V gene: TRBV3-1/TRBV3-2
CDR3 protein: CASSQGEAGGLPQHF
CDR3 DNA: TGTGCCAGCAGCCAAGGGGAGGCAGGGGGCCTGCCCCAGCATTTT

D gene: NA
J gene: TRBJ1-6
CDR3 length: 14
clone size: NA
V gene: TRBV5-4
CDR3 protein: CASSLVGYGSPLHF
CDR3 DNA: TGTGCCAGCAGCTTGGTCGGGTATGGTTCACCCCTCCACTTT

D gene: NA
J gene: TRBJ1-2
CDR3 length: 13
clone size: NA
V gene: TRBV28
CDR3 protein: CASSGQSHYGYTF
CDR3 DNA: TGTGCCAGCAGTGGGCAGAGTCACTATGGCTACACCTTC

D gene: NA
J gene: TRBJ1-5
CDR3 length: 15
clone size: NA
V gene: TRBV7-9
CDR3 protein: CASSPSEGGNQPQHF
CDR3 DNA: TGTGCCAGCAGCCCCAGCGAGGGTGGCAATCAGCCCCAGCATTTT

D gene: NA
J gene: TRBJ2-5
CDR3 length: 12
clone size: NA
V gene: TRBV12-3/TRBV12-4
CDR3 protein: CASTPEGGTQYF
CDR3 DNA: TGTGCCAGCACTCCGGAAGGAGGGACCCAGTACTTC

D gene: TRBD1
J gene: TRBJ1-2
CDR3 length: 14
clone size: few
V gene: TRBV5-4
CDR3 protein: CASSLAGQGKGYTF
CDR3 DNA: TGTGCCAGCAGCTTGGCCGGACAGGGGAAGGGCTACACCTTC

D gene: NA
J gene: TRBJ1-6
CDR3 length: 13
clone size: NA
V gene: TRBV5-1
CDR3 protein: CASSNGAPLPLHF
CDR3 DNA: TGCGCCAGCTCGAATGGGGCCCCCTTGCCCCTCCACTTT

D gene: TRBD1
J gene: TRBJ1-1
CDR3 length: 13
clone size: NA
V gene: TRBV30
CDR3 protein: CAWGTGKNTEAFF
CDR3 DNA: TGTGCCTGGGGGACAGGGAAGAACACTGAAGCTTTCTTT

D gene: TRBD1
J gene: TRBJ1-2
CDR3 length: 11
clone size: NA
V gene: TRBV11-1
CDR3 protein: CASSDRDGYTF
CDR3 DNA: TGTGCCAGCAGCGACAGGGATGGCTACACCTTC

D gene: NA
J gene: TRBJ1-4
CDR3 length: 15
clone size: NA
V gene: TRBV5-1
CDR3 protein: CASSFTRGSNEKLFF
CDR3 DNA: TGCGCCAGCAGCTTCACGCGGGGGTCTAATGAAAAACTGTTTTTT

D gene: NA
J gene: TRBJ2-7
CDR3 length: 13
clone size: NA
V gene: TRBV28
CDR3 protein: CASSSPSTHAGYF
CDR3 DNA: TGTGCCAGCAGTTCCCCCTCTACACACGCGGGGTACTTC

D gene: TRBD2
J gene: TRBJ2-1
CDR3 length: 20
clone size: NA
V gene: TRBV11-2
CDR3 protein: CASSLEARTSGGSSYNEQFF
CDR3 DNA: TGTGCCAGCAGCTTAGAGGCTCGGACTAGCGGGGGGAGCTCCTACAATGAGCAGTTCTTC

D gene: NA
J gene: TRBJ2-6
CDR3 length: 16
clone size: NA
V gene: TRBV4-3
CDR3 protein: CASSQEGSSGANVLTF
CDR3 DNA: TGCGCCAGCAGCCAAGAAGGGAGCTCTGGGGCCAACGTCCTGACTTTC

D gene: NA
J gene: TRBJ2-7
CDR3 length: 13
clone size: few
V gene: TRBV7-6
CDR3 protein: CASSPAPLREQYF
CDR3 DNA: TGTGCCAGCAGCCCCGCCCCGCTACGGGAGCAGTACTTC

D gene: TRBD1
J gene: TRBJ2-7
CDR3 length: 16
clone size: NA
V gene: TRBV15
CDR3 protein: CATSRDYGQGASEQYF
CDR3 DNA: TGTGCCACCAGCAGAGATTACGGACAGGGGGCGTCCGAGCAGTACTTC

D gene: NA
J gene: TRBJ1-2
CDR3 length: 10
clone size: NA
V gene: TRBV28
CDR3 protein: CASSSDRHTF
CDR3 DNA: TGTGCCAGCAGTTCGGACAGACACACCTTC